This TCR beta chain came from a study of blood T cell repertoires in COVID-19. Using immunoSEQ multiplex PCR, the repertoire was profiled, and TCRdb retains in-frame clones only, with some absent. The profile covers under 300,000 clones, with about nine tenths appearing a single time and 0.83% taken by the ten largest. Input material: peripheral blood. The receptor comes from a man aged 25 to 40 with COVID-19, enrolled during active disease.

The CDR3 DNA sequence: TGTGCCAGCAGAACAGGGAACTCTGGGGCCAACGTCCTGACTTTC. This translates into CASRTGNSGANVLTF. J is TRBJ2-6 and V is TRBV28, with D perhaps matching TRBD1 (6 bases). Trimming pared 6 bases from V and 0 bases from J, leaving 9 bases between. Germline CDR1 MDHEN, CDR2 SYDVKM. There are 15 residues in the CDR3.